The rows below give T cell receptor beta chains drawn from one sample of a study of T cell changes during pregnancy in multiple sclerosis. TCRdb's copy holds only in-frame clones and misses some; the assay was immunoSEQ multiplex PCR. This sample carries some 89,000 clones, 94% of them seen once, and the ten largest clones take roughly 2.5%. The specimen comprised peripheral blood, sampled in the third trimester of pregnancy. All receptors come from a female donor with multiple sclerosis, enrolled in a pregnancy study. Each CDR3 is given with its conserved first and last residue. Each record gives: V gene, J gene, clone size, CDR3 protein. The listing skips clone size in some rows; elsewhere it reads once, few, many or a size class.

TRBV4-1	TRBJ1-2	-	CASSQENGAGGYTF
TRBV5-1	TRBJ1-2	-	CASSSQDTTAPGFYGYTF
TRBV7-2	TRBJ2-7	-	CASSLGGQGAVYEQYF
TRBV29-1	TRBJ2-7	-	CSAPVGAEQYF
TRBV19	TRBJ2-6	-	CASSVTGTAGANVLTF
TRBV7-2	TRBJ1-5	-	CASSRLSGIPHQPQHF
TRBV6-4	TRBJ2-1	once	CASSEAGENNEQFF
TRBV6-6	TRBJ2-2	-	CASSFDRVDTGELFF
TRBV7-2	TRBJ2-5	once	CASSLGGEEETQYF
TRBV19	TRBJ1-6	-	CASTVGGSYNSPLHF
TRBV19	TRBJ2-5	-	CASSIGQNQETQYF
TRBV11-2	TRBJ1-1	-	CASSFGTEAFF
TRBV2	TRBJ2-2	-	CASRDRAANTGELFF
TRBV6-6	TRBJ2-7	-	CASTRDRAYEQYF
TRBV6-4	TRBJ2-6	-	CASSPGLKSSGANVLTF
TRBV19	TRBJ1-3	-	CASSPKAGVGNTIYF
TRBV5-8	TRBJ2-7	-	CASSLRQGASYEQYF
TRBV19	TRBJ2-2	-	CASSSWGAGELFF
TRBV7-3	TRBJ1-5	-	CASSPGHGQPQHF
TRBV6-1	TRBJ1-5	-	CASSERGHSNQPQHF
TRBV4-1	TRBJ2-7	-	CASSQVTGLRYEQYF
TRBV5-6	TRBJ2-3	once	CASSFGGTGGFDTQYF
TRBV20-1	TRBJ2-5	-	CSARGGETQYF
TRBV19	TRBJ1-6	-	CASSPGSNSPLHF
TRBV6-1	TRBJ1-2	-	CASSEARGGQGYGYTF
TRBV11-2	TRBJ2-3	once	CASSLDRAGGPGTDTQYF
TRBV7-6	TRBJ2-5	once	CASSLAAPRAALLQETQYF
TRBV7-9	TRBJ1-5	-	CASSSPDKPQHF
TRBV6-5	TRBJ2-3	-	CASTGAGASTDTQYF
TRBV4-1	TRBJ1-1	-	CASSLGWMRDRDTEAFF
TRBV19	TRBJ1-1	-	CASKRDRGTEAFF
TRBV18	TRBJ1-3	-	CASSPPWAVAPGNTIYF
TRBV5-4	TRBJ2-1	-	CASSLSETGGNEQFF
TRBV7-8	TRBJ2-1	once	CASSPGGGHEQFF
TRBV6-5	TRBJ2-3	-	CASSYGQGNTDTQYF
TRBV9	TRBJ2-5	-	CASSVSSPAETQYF
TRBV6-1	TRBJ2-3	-	CASSEAPLAGGSDTQYF
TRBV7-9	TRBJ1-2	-	CASSSPTANYGYTF
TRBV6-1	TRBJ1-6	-	CASSEVGQINSPLHF
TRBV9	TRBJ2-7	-	CASSADGGSGTYEQYF
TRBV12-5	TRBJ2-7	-	CASGLGHSYEQYF
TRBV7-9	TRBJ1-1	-	CASSYNKNTEAFF
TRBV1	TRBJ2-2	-	CTSSPHTLAGPDTGELFF
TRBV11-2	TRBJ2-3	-	CASSSGLWASGGDTQYF
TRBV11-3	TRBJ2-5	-	CASSPDSQETQYF
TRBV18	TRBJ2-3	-	CASSPRSITDTQYF
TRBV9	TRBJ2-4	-	CASSVDSARNIQYF
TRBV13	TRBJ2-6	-	CASSLGYMGQGLNLGANVLTF
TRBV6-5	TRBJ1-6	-	CASSYRQYNSPLHF
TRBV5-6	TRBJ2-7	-	CASSWGQGTFGYEQYF
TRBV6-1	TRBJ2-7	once	CATRTLGQGYEQYF
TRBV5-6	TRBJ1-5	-	CASSRGDRVQPQHF
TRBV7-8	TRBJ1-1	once	CASSLGTGGLAEAFF
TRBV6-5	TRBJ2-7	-	CASSYSLGASYEQYF
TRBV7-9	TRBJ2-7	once	CASTGLNSYEQYF
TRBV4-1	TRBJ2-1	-	CASSGLFSGDYNEQFF
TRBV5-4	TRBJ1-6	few	CASSVDRGNSPLHF
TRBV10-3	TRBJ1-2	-	CAISESGFDGYTF
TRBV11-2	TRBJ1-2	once	CASSPRTGGIFGYTF